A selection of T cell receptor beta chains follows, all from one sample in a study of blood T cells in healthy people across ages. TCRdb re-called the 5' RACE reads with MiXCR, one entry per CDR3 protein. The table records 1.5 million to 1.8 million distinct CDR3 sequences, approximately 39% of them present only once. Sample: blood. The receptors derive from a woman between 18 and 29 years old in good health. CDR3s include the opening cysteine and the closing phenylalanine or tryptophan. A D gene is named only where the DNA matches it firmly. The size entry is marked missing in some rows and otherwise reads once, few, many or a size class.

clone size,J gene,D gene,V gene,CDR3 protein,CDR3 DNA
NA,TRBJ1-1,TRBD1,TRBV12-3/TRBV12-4,CASRPHRGWGMNTEAFF,TGTGCCAGCAGACCCCACAGGGGGTGGGGGATGAACACTGAAGCTTTCTTT
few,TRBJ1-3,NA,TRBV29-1,CSVEIAPGNTIYF,TGCAGCGTTGAAATTGCCCCCGGAAACACCATATATTTT
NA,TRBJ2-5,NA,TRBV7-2,CASSVVLARGEQYF,TGTGCCAGCAGCGTAGTTCTTGCGCGGGGTGAGCAGTACTTC
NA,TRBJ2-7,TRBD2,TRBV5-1,CASSLGPAGGTYEQYF,TGCGCCAGCAGCTTGGGTCCAGCGGGGGGGACCTACGAGCAGTACTTC
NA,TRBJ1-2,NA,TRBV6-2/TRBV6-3,CASNPLLGASGGYTF,TGTGCCAGCAACCCTCTACTCGGGGCCTCCGGTGGCTACACCTTC
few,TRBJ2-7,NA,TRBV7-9,CASSWTPAYEQYF,TGTGCCAGCAGTTGGACTCCCGCCTACGAGCAGTACTTC
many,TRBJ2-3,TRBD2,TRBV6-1,CASSSTQTSGGTDTQYF,TGTGCCAGCAGCTCAACCCAGACTAGCGGGGGGACAGATACGCAGTATTTT
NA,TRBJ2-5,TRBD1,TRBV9,CASSVEDRSLETQYF,TGTGCCAGCAGCGTAGAGGACAGGAGCTTAGAGACCCAGTACTTC
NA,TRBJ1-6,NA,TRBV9,CASSGPYNSPLHF,TGTGCCAGCAGCGGACCCTATAATTCACCCCTCCACTTT
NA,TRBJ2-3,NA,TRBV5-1,CASSVGGLRGSTDTQYF,TGCGCCAGCAGCGTCGGGGGTTTAAGGGGCAGCACAGATACGCAGTATTTT
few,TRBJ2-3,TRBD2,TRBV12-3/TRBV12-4,CASRHSGGIDTQYF,TGTGCCAGCAGGCACTCCGGGGGGATAGATACGCAGTATTTT
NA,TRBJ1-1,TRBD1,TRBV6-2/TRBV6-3,CASQTGGPRMNTEAFF,TGTGCCAGCCAGACAGGGGGGCCCCGAATGAACACTGAAGCTTTCTTT
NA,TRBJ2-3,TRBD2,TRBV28,CASRGGLGLAGHTDTQYF,TGTGCCAGCAGGGGAGGGCTTGGACTAGCGGGACACACAGATACGCAGTATTTT
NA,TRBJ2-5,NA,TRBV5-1,CASSTQGDQETQYF,TGCGCCAGCAGCACCCAAGGGGACCAAGAGACCCAGTACTTC
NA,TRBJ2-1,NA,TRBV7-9,CASSPLTRSYNEQFF,TGTGCCAGCAGCCCCCTCACGAGGTCCTACAATGAGCAGTTCTTC
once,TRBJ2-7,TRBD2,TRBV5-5,CASSPFSLAGANEQYF,TGTGCCAGCAGTCCTTTTAGTTTAGCGGGGGCCAATGAGCAGTACTTC
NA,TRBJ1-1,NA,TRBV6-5,CASSRGRGTEAFF,TGTGCCAGCAGTAGGGGAAGGGGCACTGAAGCTTTCTTT
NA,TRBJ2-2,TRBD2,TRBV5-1,CASSFGTSGNTGELFF,TGCGCCAGCAGCTTCGGGACTAGCGGCAACACCGGGGAGCTGTTTTTT
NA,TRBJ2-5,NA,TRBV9,CACSVEERETQYF,TGTGCCTGCAGCGTAGAAGAGCGAGAGACCCAGTACTTC
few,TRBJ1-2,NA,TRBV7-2,CASSFSSFGYTF,TGTGCCAGCAGCTTCTCGAGTTTTGGCTACACCTTC
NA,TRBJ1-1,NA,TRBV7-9,CASSPMGAFF,TGTGCCAGCAGCCCCATGGGAGCTTTCTTT
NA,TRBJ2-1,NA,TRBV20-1,CSAHVGGRREQFF,TGCAGTGCTCACGTTGGCGGGCGGCGTGAGCAGTTCTTC
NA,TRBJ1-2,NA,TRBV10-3,CAISVGQGRNYGYTF,TGTGCCATCAGTGTAGGTCAGGGGCGCAACTATGGCTACACCTTC
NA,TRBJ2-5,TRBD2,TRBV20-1,CSARGDGGGFYQETQYF,TGCAGTGCTAGAGGGGACGGGGGGGGATTCTACCAAGAGACCCAGTACTTC
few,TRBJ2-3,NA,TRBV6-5,CASSYKGSGTDTQYF,TGTGCCAGCAGTTACAAAGGGTCGGGCACAGATACGCAGTATTTT
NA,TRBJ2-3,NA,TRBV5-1,CASSDLRFSSTDTQYF,TGCGCCAGCAGCGACCTGAGGTTTTCTAGCACAGATACGCAGTATTTT
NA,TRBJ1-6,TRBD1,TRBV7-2,CASSLTGTGVGNSPLHF,TGTGCCAGCAGCCTGACCGGGACAGGGGTTGGTAATTCACCCCTCCACTTT
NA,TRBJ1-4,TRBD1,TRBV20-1,CSARTGDEKLFF,TGCAGTGCAAGGACAGGGGATGAAAAACTGTTTTTT
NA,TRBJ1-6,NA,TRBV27,CASSLSREWSPLHF,TGTGCCAGCAGTTTATCCCGGGAGTGGTCACCCCTCCACTTT
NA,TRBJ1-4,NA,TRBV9,CASSVALGLPGGKLFF,TGTGCCAGCAGCGTAGCTTTGGGACTTCCGGGGGGAAAACTGTTTTTT
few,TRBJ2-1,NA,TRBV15,CATSRDELRFHEQFF,TGTGCCACCAGCAGAGATGAGTTGAGGTTTCATGAGCAGTTCTTC
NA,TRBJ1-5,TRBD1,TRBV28,CASSIKDRVINQPQHF,TGTGCCAGCAGCATCAAGGACAGGGTGATTAATCAGCCCCAGCATTTT
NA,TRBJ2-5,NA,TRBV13,CASSLPLTRETQYF,TGTGCCAGCAGCTTACCCTTAACGAGGGAGACCCAGTACTTC
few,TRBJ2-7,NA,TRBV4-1,CASSPSQVGAYEQYF,TGCGCCAGCAGCCCGTCCCAGGTCGGCGCCTACGAGCAGTACTTC
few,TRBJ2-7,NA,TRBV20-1,CSGIQADGSYEQYF,TGCAGTGGAATTCAAGCGGATGGCTCCTACGAGCAGTACTTC
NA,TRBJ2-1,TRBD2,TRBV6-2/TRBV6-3,CASMKMAGGPREQFF,TGTGCCAGCATGAAGATGGCGGGAGGGCCTCGCGAGCAGTTCTTC
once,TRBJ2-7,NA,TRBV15,CATSRVKQDSSYEQYF,TGTGCCACCAGCAGAGTGAAACAGGACAGCTCCTACGAGCAGTACTTC
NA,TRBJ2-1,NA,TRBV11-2,CASSLRLQQGINEQFF,TGTGCCAGCAGCTTAAGACTACAGCAGGGGATAAATGAGCAGTTCTTC
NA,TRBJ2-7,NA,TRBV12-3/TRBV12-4,CASSLDGTPSEQYF,TGTGCCAGCAGTTTAGACGGGACACCGTCCGAGCAGTACTTC
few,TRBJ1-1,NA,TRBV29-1,CSVKGMNTEAFF,TGCAGCGTGAAGGGGATGAACACTGAAGCTTTCTTT
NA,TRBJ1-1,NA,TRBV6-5,CASGVQRNTEAFF,TGTGCCAGCGGGGTCCAGAGAAACACTGAAGCTTTCTTT
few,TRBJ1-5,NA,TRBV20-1,CSATRNRVGYSNQPQHF,TGCAGTGCTACAAGAAACAGGGTCGGGTATAGCAATCAGCCCCAGCATTTT
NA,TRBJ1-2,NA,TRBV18,CASSATETNYGYTF,TGTGCCAGCTCAGCGACAGAAACTAACTATGGCTACACCTTC
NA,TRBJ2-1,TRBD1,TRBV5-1,CASSLQGENYNEQFF,TGCGCCAGCAGCTTGCAGGGGGAGAACTACAATGAGCAGTTCTTC
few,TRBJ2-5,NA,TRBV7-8,CASSLMIGPDGEAQYF,TGTGCCAGCAGCTTAATGATAGGACCGGACGGTGAGGCCCAGTACTTC
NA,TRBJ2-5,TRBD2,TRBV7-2,CASSLLAVYQETQYF,TGTGCCAGCAGCTTGCTAGCGGTGTACCAAGAGACCCAGTACTTC
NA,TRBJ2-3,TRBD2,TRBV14,CASNEGSGSIYTQYF,TGTGCCAGCAACGAGGGTAGCGGGAGCATTTATACGCAGTATTTT
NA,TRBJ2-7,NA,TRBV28,CASGGIRSYEQYF,TGTGCCTCGGGGGGCATTCGCTCCTACGAGCAGTACTTC
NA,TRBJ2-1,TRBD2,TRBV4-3,CASSQYGTSGGAREQFF,TGCGCCAGCAGCCAATATGGGACTAGCGGGGGGGCACGGGAGCAGTTCTTC
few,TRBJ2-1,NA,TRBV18,CASSPQRQEEFF,TGTGCCAGCTCACCACAAAGACAAGAAGAGTTCTTC
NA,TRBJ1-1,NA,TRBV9,CASSVGHRGRGYTEAFF,TGTGCCAGCAGCGTGGGTCATCGGGGGCGAGGGTACACTGAAGCTTTCTTT